This is a list of T cell receptor beta chains from one sample in a study of blood T cell repertoires in COVID-19. Some clones are missing from TCRdb's copy, which holds only in-frame ones; the method was immunoSEQ multiplex PCR. The repertoire holds 200,000 or so clones, approximately 90% seen once, with around 5.9% in the top ten. The sample comprised peripheral blood. These TCRs come from a woman between 40 and 50 years old who had recovered from COVID-19. The CDR3 runs from the conserved cysteine through the conserved F or W. D genes are given only for firm matches. A clone size is listed for some rows: how often the clone was seen (once, few, many), or a class if it is expanded.

size: .
J: TRBJ2-2
V: TRBV12-5
D: .
CDR3: CASGLWQGNTGELFF
DNA: TGTGCTAGTGGTTTGTGGCAGGGGAACACCGGGGAGCTGTTTTTT

size: .
J: TRBJ1-5
V: TRBV6-1
D: .
CDR3: CASSESGVSQHF
DNA: TGTGCCAGCAGTGAATCGGGTGTGTCCCAGCATTTT

size: once
J: TRBJ2-7
V: TRBV5-1
D: .
CDR3: CASSLSQGSYEQYF
DNA: TGCGCCAGCAGCTTGTCTCAGGGCAGCTACGAGCAGTACTTC

size: .
J: TRBJ1-5
V: TRBV2
D: TRBD1
CDR3: CASMQTGGSQPQHF
DNA: TGTGCCAGCATGCAGACAGGGGGCAGCCAGCCCCAGCATTTT

size: once
J: TRBJ2-6
V: TRBV19
D: .
CDR3: CASSIDIYRSTGANVLTF
DNA: TGTGCCAGTAGTATAGATATCTACAGATCGACTGGGGCCAACGTCCTGACTTTC

size: .
J: TRBJ1-2
V: TRBV6-2/TRBV6-3
D: .
CDR3: CASSQGGSYGYTF
DNA: TGTGCCAGCAGTCAAGGCGGCAGCTATGGCTACACCTTC

size: .
J: TRBJ1-5
V: TRBV2
D: TRBD1
CDR3: CASSRQGSGNQPQHF
DNA: TGTGCCAGCAGTAGACAGGGATCAGGCAATCAGCCCCAGCATTTT

size: .
J: TRBJ2-7
V: TRBV6-4
D: .
CDR3: CASSGPPYRERLYEQYF
DNA: TGTGCCAGCAGTGGCCCCCCCTACAGGGAACGGTTGTACGAGCAGTACTTC

size: .
J: TRBJ2-1
V: TRBV19
D: .
CDR3: CASSIYGGNYNEQFF
DNA: TGTGCCAGTAGTATATACGGGGGAAACTACAATGAGCAGTTCTTC

size: .
J: TRBJ1-4
V: TRBV2
D: TRBD1
CDR3: CASRQGAGVEKLFF
DNA: TGTGCCAGCAGACAGGGGGCCGGAGTTGAAAAACTGTTTTTT

size: .
J: TRBJ1-1
V: TRBV9
D: .
CDR3: CASSVEGRGWGTEAFF
DNA: TGTGCCAGCAGCGTAGAGGGGAGGGGCTGGGGCACTGAAGCTTTCTTT

size: .
J: TRBJ1-5
V: TRBV6-9
D: .
CDR3: CASSGNRKYLAQHF
DNA: TGTGCCAGCAGTGGCAACCGTAAATATCTCGCCCAGCATTTT

size: .
J: TRBJ1-3
V: TRBV3-1/TRBV3-2
D: .
CDR3: CASSQASLGHADSGNTIYF
DNA: TGTGCCAGCAGCCAAGCGAGCCTGGGACATGCCGACTCTGGAAACACCATATATTTT

size: .
J: TRBJ2-7
V: TRBV9
D: TRBD2
CDR3: CASSVGNSGSYEQYF
DNA: TGTGCCAGCAGCGTAGGTAATAGCGGGAGCTACGAGCAGTACTTC

size: .
J: TRBJ2-1
V: TRBV11-2
D: .
CDR3: CASSLVSGVPYNEQFF
DNA: TGTGCCAGCAGCTTAGTTAGCGGTGTTCCCTACAATGAGCAGTTCTTC

size: .
J: TRBJ1-2
V: TRBV5-1
D: .
CDR3: CASSPDNHGYTF
DNA: TGCGCCAGCAGCCCGGACAACCATGGCTACACCTTC

size: .
J: TRBJ2-1
V: TRBV30
D: TRBD2
CDR3: CAWSVAGPGLNEQFF
DNA: TGTGCCTGGAGTGTAGCGGGACCAGGGCTCAATGAGCAGTTCTTC

size: .
J: TRBJ2-7
V: TRBV5-4
D: TRBD1
CDR3: CASSLGGQVAYEQYF
DNA: TGTGCCAGCAGCTTGGGGGGACAGGTTGCCTACGAGCAGTACTTC

size: once
J: TRBJ2-7
V: TRBV5-5
D: TRBD1
CDR3: CASSLATTRSRGSEQYF
DNA: TGTGCCAGCAGCTTGGCTACGACCCGGAGCAGGGGGTCCGAGCAGTACTTC

size: once
J: TRBJ2-3
V: TRBV27
D: TRBD2
CDR3: CASSSRLAGVGGLSTDTQYF
DNA: TGTGCCAGCAGTTCCAGACTAGCGGGAGTGGGGGGACTTAGCACAGATACGCAGTATTTT

size: .
J: TRBJ2-5
V: TRBV19
D: TRBD2
CDR3: CASRLAGVETQYF
DNA: TGTGCCAGTAGGCTAGCGGGAGTGGAGACCCAGTACTTC

size: .
J: TRBJ2-7
V: TRBV27
D: .
CDR3: CASSPDPTPYEQYF
DNA: TGTGCCAGCAGTCCCGACCCGACTCCATACGAGCAGTACTTC

size: .
J: TRBJ1-1
V: TRBV15
D: .
CDR3: CATSPRGLNTEAFF
DNA: TGTGCCACCAGCCCTCGAGGGCTGAACACTGAAGCTTTCTTT

size: .
J: TRBJ1-2
V: TRBV6-5
D: .
CDR3: CASSLEYRGNGYTF
DNA: TGTGCCAGCAGCCTAGAATATAGGGGTAATGGCTACACCTTC

size: .
J: TRBJ2-1
V: TRBV28
D: .
CDR3: CASSSGGAANEQFF
DNA: TGTGCCAGCAGTTCGGGCGGGGCAGCCAATGAGCAGTTCTTC

size: .
J: TRBJ1-6
V: TRBV27
D: .
CDR3: CASMAGNNSPLHF
DNA: TGTGCCAGCATGGCAGGGAATAATTCACCCCTCCACTTT

size: .
J: TRBJ2-4
V: TRBV9
D: .
CDR3: CASSVDLAGKNIQYF
DNA: TGTGCCAGCAGCGTAGACCTTGCCGGCAAAAACATTCAGTACTTC

size: once
J: TRBJ1-3
V: TRBV7-7
D: TRBD1
CDR3: CASSRRMDRAPGNTIYF
DNA: TGTGCCAGCAGCCGTCGCATGGACAGGGCCCCTGGAAACACCATATATTTT

size: .
J: TRBJ2-1
V: TRBV5-5
D: TRBD2
CDR3: CASSLAPTSGGYEQFF
DNA: TGTGCCAGCAGCTTGGCCCCGACTAGCGGGGGTTATGAGCAGTTCTTC

size: once
J: TRBJ1-1
V: TRBV19
D: TRBD1
CDR3: CASSIRTGDEAFF
DNA: TGTGCCAGTAGTATACGGACAGGAGATGAAGCTTTCTTT

size: .
J: TRBJ1-1
V: TRBV4-2
D: TRBD1
CDR3: CASSGQAGYTEAFF
DNA: TGTGCCAGCAGCGGACAGGCGGGGTACACTGAAGCTTTCTTT

size: few
J: TRBJ1-1
V: TRBV19
D: .
CDR3: CASSIAFITEAFF
DNA: TGTGCCAGTAGTATAGCATTCATCACTGAAGCTTTCTTT

size: .
J: TRBJ1-6
V: TRBV27
D: .
CDR3: CASSLSREVGVLKPLHF
DNA: TGTGCCAGCAGTTTATCACGGGAGGTGGGGGTGCTCAAACCCCTCCACTTT

size: .
J: TRBJ2-5
V: TRBV6-5
D: .
CDR3: CASGDFLQTQYF
DNA: TGTGCCTCCGGGGATTTCTTGCAGACCCAGTACTTC

size: .
J: TRBJ2-7
V: TRBV5-6
D: TRBD2
CDR3: CASSLRGRLTYEQYF
DNA: TGTGCCAGCAGCTTACGCGGGAGGCTTACCTACGAGCAGTACTTC

size: .
J: TRBJ1-1
V: TRBV5-6
D: .
CDR3: CASSFSFGNTEAFF
DNA: TGTGCCAGCAGCTTTAGTTTCGGGAACACTGAAGCTTTCTTT

size: .
J: TRBJ2-5
V: TRBV7-9
D: .
CDR3: CASSLALTVQETQYF
DNA: TGTGCCAGCAGCTTAGCGCTGACAGTACAAGAGACTCAGTACTTC

size: .
J: TRBJ1-1
V: TRBV7-8
D: .
CDR3: CASSLARVNTEAFF
DNA: TGTGCCAGCAGCTTAGCCAGGGTGAACACTGAAGCTTTCTTT

size: .
J: TRBJ1-4
V: TRBV2
D: .
CDR3: CASSQGEMPNEKLFF
DNA: TGTGCCAGCTCACAGGGAGAGATGCCTAATGAAAAACTGTTTTTT

size: .
J: TRBJ1-2
V: TRBV12-5
D: .
CDR3: CASGSTEGDGGYTF
DNA: TGTGCTAGTGGTTCAACCGAGGGGGATGGTGGCTACACCTTC

size: .
J: TRBJ2-1
V: TRBV2
D: TRBD2
CDR3: CASSDSLRTSGVNSYNEQFF
DNA: TGTGCCAGCAGTGACTCCCTTAGAACTAGCGGGGTAAATTCCTACAATGAGCAGTTCTTC

size: .
J: TRBJ2-3
V: TRBV4-1
D: .
CDR3: CASSQDSPAGTSYTQYF
DNA: TGCGCCAGCAGCCAAGATTCCCCAGCAGGGACTTCTTATACGCAGTATTTT

size: .
J: TRBJ2-7
V: TRBV19
D: TRBD1
CDR3: CASRSLQGTLNF
DNA: TGTGCCAGTAGATCACTACAGGGGACATTGAACTTC

size: .
J: TRBJ2-1
V: TRBV9
D: .
CDR3: CASSVMPSAYNEQFF
DNA: TGTGCCAGCAGCGTAATGCCTAGCGCATACAATGAGCAGTTCTTC

size: .
J: TRBJ2-7
V: TRBV29-1
D: .
CDR3: CSVGGGRYEQYF
DNA: TGCAGCGTTGGGGGCGGCCGCTACGAGCAGTACTTC

size: .
J: TRBJ2-7
V: TRBV9
D: TRBD1
CDR3: CASSTPGQGANEQYF
DNA: TGTGCCAGCAGCACGCCGGGACAGGGGGCCAACGAGCAGTACTTC

size: .
J: TRBJ2-1
V: TRBV9
D: .
CDR3: CASSVDGSGYNEQFF
DNA: TGTGCCAGCAGCGTAGACGGGTCGGGATACAATGAGCAGTTCTTC

size: .
J: TRBJ1-1
V: TRBV13
D: .
CDR3: CASSLRGNTEAFF
DNA: TGTGCCAGCAGCTTACGCGGGAACACTGAAGCTTTCTTT